These 7 T cell receptor beta chains originate from one sample sequenced in a study of T cell repertoires in aging, cancer and after chemotherapy. TRB rearrangements spanning V, D and J were amplified using mixed TRB-A/B primers. TCRdb redid the calling of the multiplex PCR reads with MiXCR, one entry per CDR3 protein. The repertoire holds about 570 distinct CDR3 sequences, with 85% as singletons. Peripheral blood genomic DNA, not sorted cells or RNA, was the template. The specimen was blood. These receptors originate from a human donor with a solid tumor.

V gene TRBV15 combines with J gene TRBJ2-2, with a weak D call TRBD2 (5 bases). CDR1 is LNHNV, CDR2 YYDKDF, per germline (reference sequence). With 0 bases removed from V and 7 bases from J, the gap between germline ends came to 9 bases. This CDR3 contains 14 residues. The CDR3 loop is CATSRDPGIGELFF. The CDR3 DNA reads as TGTGCCACCAGCAGAGATCCCGGGATCGGGGAGCTGTTTTTT.

This chain uses TRBV19 with TRBJ2-3; D is ambiguous. CDR1 and CDR2 from the germline V gene are LNHDA and SQIVND (reference sequence). The CDR3 is 12 residues long. Trimming removed 7 bases from V and 0 bases from J, with 5 bases in between. CDR3 amino acids: CASMSSTDTQYF. The CDR3 DNA sequence: TGTGCCAGTATGTCGAGCACAGATACGCAGTATTTT.

This chain links TRBV5-1 with TRBJ2-3, with D uncertain. Germline V gives CDR1 SGHRS, CDR2 YFSETQ. The CDR3 has 14 amino acids. Deletions cut 2 bases from V and 2 bases from J, with 9 bases between. The CDR3 reads CASSLAENTDTQYF. CDR3 in DNA: TGCGCCAGCAGCTTAGCAGAGAACACAGATACGCAGTATTTT.

This chain links TRBV19 with TRBJ2-3; 12 positions agree with TRBD2. The length of the CDR3 is 16 residues. Germline CDR1 and CDR2: LNHDA and SQIVND (reference sequence). The ends lost 5 bases at V and 2 bases at J; junction bases unmatched: 5. The CDR3 reads CASSLTSGRPTDTQYF. Here the CDR3 DNA reads TGTGCCAGTAGTTTAACTAGCGGGAGGCCCACAGATACGCAGTATTTT.

The chain carries TRBV6-1 and TRBJ1-5; D unclear. The CDR3 contains 15 residues. CDR1 and CDR2 from the germline V gene are MNHNS and SASEGT. Trimming shortened V by 4 bases and J by 3 bases, and 13 bases separated the two germline ends. Here the CDR3 reads CASSVSDTINQPQHF. The CDR3 bases are TGTGCCAGCAGTGTTTCCGACACCATCAATCAGCCCCAGCATTTT.

The chain is built from TRBV6-5 and TRBJ2-3; 11 nucleotides line up with TRBD2. V lost 2 bases, J lost 4 bases, and 8 bases stayed unmatched. The germline CDR1 and CDR2 sequences are MNHEY and SVGAGI. This CDR3 contains 17 residues. The CDR3: CASSYKFYSGRADTQYF. The CDR3 DNA reads TGTGCCAGCAGTTACAAATTTTATAGCGGGAGGGCAGATACGCAGTATTTT.

The V call is TRBV19, the J call TRBJ2-1; D ambiguous. Germline V CDR1 and CDR2: LNHDA, SQIVND (reference sequence). With 4 bases removed from V and 4 bases from J, the gap between germline ends came to 8 bases. This CDR3 is 13 amino acids long. The CDR3 here is CASSTATYNEQFF. DNA of the CDR3: TGTGCCAGTAGTACCGCTACGTACAATGAGCAGTTCTTC.